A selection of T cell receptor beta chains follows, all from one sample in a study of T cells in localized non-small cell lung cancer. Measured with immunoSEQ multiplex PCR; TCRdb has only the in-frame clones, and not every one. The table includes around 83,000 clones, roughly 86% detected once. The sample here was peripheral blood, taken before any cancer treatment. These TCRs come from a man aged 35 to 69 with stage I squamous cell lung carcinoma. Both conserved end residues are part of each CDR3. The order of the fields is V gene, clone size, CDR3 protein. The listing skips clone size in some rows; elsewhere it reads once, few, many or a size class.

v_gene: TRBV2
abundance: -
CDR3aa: CASRTGGPYNSPLHF

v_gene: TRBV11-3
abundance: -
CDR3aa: CASSLNRGADTQYF

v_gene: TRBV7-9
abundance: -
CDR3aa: CASSLFSVTGDTQYF

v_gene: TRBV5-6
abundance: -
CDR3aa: CASSPRGRAKNIQYF

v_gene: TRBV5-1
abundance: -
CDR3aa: CASTLGGGSYNEQFF

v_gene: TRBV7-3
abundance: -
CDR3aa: CASSFSRDGEQYF

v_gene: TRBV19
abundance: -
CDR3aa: CASSPLGQGNSPLHF

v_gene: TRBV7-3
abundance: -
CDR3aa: CASSIGQGRNYGYTF

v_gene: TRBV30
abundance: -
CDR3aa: CAWSRSRGRINSPLHF

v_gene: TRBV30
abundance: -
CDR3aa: CAWTPAHESQPQHF

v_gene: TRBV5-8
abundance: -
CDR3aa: CASSSPGRYNQPQHF

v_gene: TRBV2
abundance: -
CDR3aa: CASNFLGGNRPQHF

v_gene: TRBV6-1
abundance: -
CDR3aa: CASTTDRATDTQYF

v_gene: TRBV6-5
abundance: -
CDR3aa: CASSYLQITGAEQYF

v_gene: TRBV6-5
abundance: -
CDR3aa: CASSSGTSESGELFF

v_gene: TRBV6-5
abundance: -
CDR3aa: CASRRGALDGGKLFF

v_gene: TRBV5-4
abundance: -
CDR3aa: CASSFSGGGPGNEQFF

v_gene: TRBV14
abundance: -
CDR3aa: CASSPGRDYGYTF

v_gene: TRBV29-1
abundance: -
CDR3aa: CSAIGQGVGYTF

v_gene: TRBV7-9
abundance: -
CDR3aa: CASSLATIAKNIQYF

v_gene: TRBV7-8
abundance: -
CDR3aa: CASSRGLAGPGYNEQFF

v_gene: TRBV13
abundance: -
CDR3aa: CASSLENTGELFF

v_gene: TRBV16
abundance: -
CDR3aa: CASSQSFSRTGTEAFF

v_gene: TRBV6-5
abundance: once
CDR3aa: CASSYSRFSYEQYF